This TCR beta chain was recovered during a study of CD8+CD57+ T cells in acquired aplastic anemia. Study in general: Mean yield of DNA from sorted CD4+ and CD8+ cells was approximately 3 ug.

Ten or more counts support this clonotype. Its specificity is unknown. Genomic DNA served as template for TCR beta VDJ and CDR3 profiling. One entry per CDR3 protein results from TCRdb running MiXCR on the reads. The table has about 170,000 distinct CDR3 sequences, about 45% seen once. Patients included in sequencing had previously demonstrated CD8+CD57+ cell expansion by flow cytometry. Germline lookup yields CDR1 PRHDT and CDR2 FYEKMQ (reference sequence). V shed 5 bases and J 5 bases; nucleotides not matched to a gene: 6. This CDR3 spans 13 amino acids. Overall study results and limits: Overlap between patients and controls comprised roughly 30 CD8+ CDR3 sequences. Patients were compared with controls for CD8+ Simpson's diversity, and no significant difference emerged.

The rearrangement joins TRBV13 to TRBJ2-7, with 7 bases that match TRBD1. This receptor was obtained from a human donor with aplastic anemia. The source material was sorted CD4+, CD8+, or CD8+CD57+ T cells (not recorded which) from PBMCs. The CDR3 loop is CASSPVRGHEQYF. In DNA, the CDR3 is TGTGCCAGCAGCCCCGTGAGGGGGCACGAGCAGTACTTC.